Listed below are T cell receptor beta chains from one sample, sequenced in a study of cytomegalovirus exposure and HLA in healthy donors. Profiled with immunoSEQ multiplex PCR; TCRdb holds only in-frame clones, not every one. Among 75,000 to 90,000 clones listed, 90% to 96% were seen once. Input material: PBMCs. The source is a man aged 18 to 29 in good health and CMV-seropositive. The CDR3 runs from the conserved cysteine through the conserved F or W. The order of the fields is D gene, J gene, V gene, clone size, CDR3 DNA, CDR3 protein. A D gene is named only where the DNA matches it firmly. Some rows mark clone size as missing; the rest say once, few, many or name a class of expanded clone.

>.|TRBJ1-4|TRBV6-5|few
TGTGCCAGCAGTTACCGCCGAGCAACTAATGAAAAACTGTTTTTT
CASSYRRATNEKLFF
>.|TRBJ1-3|TRBV27|.
TGTGCCAGCAGTTTACAGGGATCTGGAAACACCATATATTTT
CASSLQGSGNTIYF
>.|TRBJ2-7|TRBV28|.
TGTGCCAGCACCTCAGGGGACTACAACTACGAGCAGTACTTC
CASTSGDYNYEQYF
>.|TRBJ2-7|TRBV15|.
TGTGCCACCAGCGAAACGAGGACTTCCTACGAGCAGTACTTC
CATSETRTSYEQYF
>.|TRBJ1-1|TRBV28|.
TGTGCCAGCAGTTGGGACACGAGATTGATGAACACTGAAGCTTTCTTT
CASSWDTRLMNTEAFF
>TRBD1|TRBJ2-7|TRBV19|.
TGTGCCAGTAGTATGACGGCAGGGGGCGGGTACGAGCAGTACTTC
CASSMTAGGGYEQYF
>TRBD2|TRBJ2-2|TRBV2|.
TGTGCCAGCAGTGAAGAGGGACTAGCGGGAGGAATCGGGGAGCTGTTTTTT
CASSEEGLAGGIGELFF
>.|TRBJ2-7|TRBV2|.
TGTGCCAGCAGTGCTTCACTTTCATGGCAGTACTTC
CASSASLSWQYF
>TRBD1|TRBJ2-7|TRBV9|.
TGTGCCAGCAGCAACTCCGGAGGACAGGGATACGAGCAGTACTTC
CASSNSGGQGYEQYF
>.|TRBJ2-7|TRBV6-1|.
TGTGCCAGCAGTGAACAGATTACCTACGAGCAGTACTTC
CASSEQITYEQYF
>.|TRBJ1-1|TRBV2|.
TGTGCCAGCAGTGTCAGGTCTGACATGAACACTGAAGCTTTCTTT
CASSVRSDMNTEAFF
>TRBD2|TRBJ2-3|TRBV5-1|.
TGCGCCAGCAGCCCCCGACTAGCGGGAGGGACAGATACGCAGTATTTT
CASSPRLAGGTDTQYF
>.|TRBJ2-5|TRBV7-9|.
TGTGCCAGCAGCTTAGGGGGGGTGTACCAAGAGACCCAGTACTTC
CASSLGGVYQETQYF
>.|TRBJ1-1|TRBV5-1|few
TGCGCCAGCGAGGTGGGGGGAATGAACACTGAAGCTTTCTTT
CASEVGGMNTEAFF
>TRBD1|TRBJ1-5|TRBV6-1|.
TGTGCCGCCTCCGGGACAGGGGACAGGCCCCAGCATTTT
CAASGTGDRPQHF
>.|TRBJ1-5|TRBV28|.
TGTGCCAGCACACCGGCGGGAAAGAAGTCTCAGCCCCAGCATTTT
CASTPAGKKSQPQHF
>.|TRBJ2-2|TRBV7-9|.
TGTGCCAGCAGCTTAAGTGAGCGGGCCGGGGAGCTGTTTTTT
CASSLSERAGELFF
>.|TRBJ1-1|TRBV28|once
TGTGCCAGCAGTCTACGCAGGGGAACTGAAGCTTTCTTT
CASSLRRGTEAFF
>.|TRBJ2-7|TRBV28|.
TGTGCCAGCAGTCCCAGCGGCTACGAGCAGTACTTC
CASSPSGYEQYF
>TRBD2|TRBJ2-5|TRBV7-8|.
TGTGCCGCCACCCGGGGAGGGGAGACCCAGTACTTC
CAATRGGETQYF
>.|TRBJ2-1|TRBV11-2|.
TGTGCCAGCAGCTTAGCTGGCGGGTACAATGAGCAGTTCTTC
CASSLAGGYNEQFF
>.|TRBJ2-7|TRBV5-6|once
TGTGCCAGCAGCCTCATGGGACTTCCAAGCTCCTACGAGCAGTACTTC
CASSLMGLPSSYEQYF
>TRBD1|TRBJ2-1|TRBV6-1|.
TGTGCCAGCGAGGCCGGGACAGGGATCTATGAGCAGTTCTTC
CASEAGTGIYEQFF
>TRBD2|TRBJ2-7|TRBV27|.
TGTGCCAGCAGTTTGACTAGCGGGAGCTCCTACGAGCAGTACTTC
CASSLTSGSSYEQYF
>TRBD2|TRBJ2-1|TRBV11-2|.
TGTGCCAGCAGCGCCAGCGCGGGAGTGGCTGACAATGAGCAGTTCTTC
CASSASAGVADNEQFF
>.|TRBJ2-5|TRBV5-1|.
TGCGCCAGCAGCGGAGGAGGGGCCTGGGTAGAGACCCAGTACTTC
CASSGGGAWVETQYF
>.|TRBJ1-2|TRBV29-1|.
TGCAGCGTTGAAAGGTCAGGGATCTACTATGGCTACACCTTC
CSVERSGIYYGYTF
>.|TRBJ2-7|TRBV9|.
TGTGCCAGCAGCGGAGCTCCCCCGGGAGAGCAGTACTTC
CASSGAPPGEQYF
>.|TRBJ2-4|TRBV21-1|.
TGTGCCAGCAGCAAAGCGGGACAGGGGCGGTGGTTAGCCAAAAACATTCAGTACTTC
CASSKAGQGRWLAKNIQYF
>TRBD1|TRBJ1-1|TRBV7-6|few
TGTGCCAGCAGCTCCATCGGGACAGGGGTGACTGAAGCTTTCTTT
CASSSIGTGVTEAFF
>.|TRBJ2-1|TRBV19|.
TGTGCCAGTAGCACCCCCGGGACTCTTAAGGAGCAGTTCTTC
CASSTPGTLKEQFF
>TRBD2|TRBJ2-1|TRBV13|once
TGTGCCAGCAGCTTAGGCCACCTAGCGGGAGGGCCCTCCTACAATGAGCAGTTCTTC
CASSLGHLAGGPSYNEQFF
>.|TRBJ1-5|TRBV7-6|.
TGTGCCAGCAGCCGAGGGGGGGCTGGGTCTCAGCCCCAGCATTTT
CASSRGGAGSQPQHF
>.|TRBJ1-1|TRBV28|.
TGTGCCAGCCGGGGGAGGTGGAACACTGAAGCTTTCTTT
CASRGRWNTEAFF
>.|TRBJ2-7|TRBV28|.
TGTGCCAGCAGTTGGACAGTTTACGAGCAGTACTTC
CASSWTVYEQYF
>.|TRBJ1-3|TRBV5-5|.
TGTGCCAGCAGACTTGTGAACTCTGGAAACACCATATATTTT
CASRLVNSGNTIYF
>.|TRBJ1-1|TRBV5-6|few
TGTGCCAGCAGCTTGGTTGGGGCTGGCACTGAAGCTTTCTTT
CASSLVGAGTEAFF
>.|TRBJ2-1|TRBV11-3|.
TGTGCCAGCAGCTTAACGAGTTTTCCCTACAATGAGCAGTTCTTC
CASSLTSFPYNEQFF
>TRBD1|TRBJ1-5|TRBV25-1|.
TGTGCCAGCAGTGACGGGACAGGGTTGCAGCCCCAGCATTTT
CASSDGTGLQPQHF
>.|TRBJ1-3|TRBV6-4|.
TGTGCCAGCAGTGACTCGGCAGGCTCTGGAAACACCATATATTTT
CASSDSAGSGNTIYF
>.|TRBJ2-7|TRBV21-1|.
TGTGCCAGCAGCAAAGATCAGATCGAGGGTCTAGCGGATTCCTACGAGCAGTACTTC
CASSKDQIEGLADSYEQYF
>.|TRBJ1-1|TRBV6-5|.
TGTGCCTGTCAACACAGGGATGGGGGCACTGAAGCTTTCTTT
CACQHRDGGTEAFF
>TRBD2|TRBJ2-1|TRBV6-4|.
TGTGCCAGCACTGGGACTAGCGGGAGCTTGGTGTTCTTC
CASTGTSGSLVFF
>.|TRBJ2-2|TRBV2|.
TGTGCCAGCAGTCGTCCCGACACCGGGGAGCTGTTTTTT
CASSRPDTGELFF
>.|TRBJ1-2|TRBV28|.
TGTGCCAGCAGTTTGGACAGCCTCTATGGCTACACCTTC
CASSLDSLYGYTF
>.|TRBJ2-1|TRBV13|.
TGTGCCAGCAGCGTCGGGGACAACAATGAGCAGTTCTTC
CASSVGDNNEQFF
>TRBD1|TRBJ2-2|TRBV5-1|once
TGCGCCAGCAGCGGCCGGGACAGGGGCACCGGGGAGCTGTTTTTT
CASSGRDRGTGELFF
>.|TRBJ1-2|TRBV6-5|.
TGTGCCAGCAGTTTAACAGGGATCTATGGCTACACCTTC
CASSLTGIYGYTF